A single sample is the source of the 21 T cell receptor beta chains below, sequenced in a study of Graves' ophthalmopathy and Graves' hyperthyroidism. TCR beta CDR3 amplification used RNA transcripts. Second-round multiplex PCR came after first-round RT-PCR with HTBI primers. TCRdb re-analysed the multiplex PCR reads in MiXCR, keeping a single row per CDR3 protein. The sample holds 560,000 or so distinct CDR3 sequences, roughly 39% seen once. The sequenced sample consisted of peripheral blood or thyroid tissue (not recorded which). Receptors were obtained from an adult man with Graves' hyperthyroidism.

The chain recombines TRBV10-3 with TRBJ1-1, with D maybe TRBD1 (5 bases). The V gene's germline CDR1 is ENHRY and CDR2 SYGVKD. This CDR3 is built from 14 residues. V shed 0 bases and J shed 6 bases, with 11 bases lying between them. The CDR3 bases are TGTGCCATCAGTGAGTCGCCAGGGTTGGCTGAAGCTTTCTTT. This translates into CAISESPGLAEAFF.

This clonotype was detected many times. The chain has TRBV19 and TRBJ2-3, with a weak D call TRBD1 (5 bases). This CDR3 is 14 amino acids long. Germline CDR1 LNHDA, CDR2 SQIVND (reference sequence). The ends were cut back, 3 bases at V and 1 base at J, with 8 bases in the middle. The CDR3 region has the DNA TGTGCCAGTAGTATTTCCAGGGGCACAGATACGCAGTATTTT. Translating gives CASSISRGTDTQYF.

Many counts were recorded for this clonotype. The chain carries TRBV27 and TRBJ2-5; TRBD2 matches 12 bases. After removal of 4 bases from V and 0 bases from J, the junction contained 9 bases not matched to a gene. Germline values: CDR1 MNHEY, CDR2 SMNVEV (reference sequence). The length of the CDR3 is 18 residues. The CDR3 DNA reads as TGTGCCAGCAGTTCGCCGGGACTAGCGGGCGGACACCAAGAGACCCAGTACTTC. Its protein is CASSSPGLAGGHQETQYF.

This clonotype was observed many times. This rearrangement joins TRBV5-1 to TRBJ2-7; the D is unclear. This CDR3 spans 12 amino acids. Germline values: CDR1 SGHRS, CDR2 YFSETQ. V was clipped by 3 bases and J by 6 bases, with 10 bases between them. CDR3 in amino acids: CASSWGSGEQYF. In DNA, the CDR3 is TGCGCCAGCAGCTGGGGATCCGGCGAGCAGTACTTC.

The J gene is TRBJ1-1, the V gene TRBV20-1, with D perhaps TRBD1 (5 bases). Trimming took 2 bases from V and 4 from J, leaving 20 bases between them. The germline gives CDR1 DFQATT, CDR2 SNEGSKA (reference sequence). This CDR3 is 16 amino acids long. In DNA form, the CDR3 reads TGCAGTGCTAGAAGGTCGACAGTCGGTCCTGGCACTGAAGCTTTCTTT. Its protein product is CSARRSTVGPGTEAFF.

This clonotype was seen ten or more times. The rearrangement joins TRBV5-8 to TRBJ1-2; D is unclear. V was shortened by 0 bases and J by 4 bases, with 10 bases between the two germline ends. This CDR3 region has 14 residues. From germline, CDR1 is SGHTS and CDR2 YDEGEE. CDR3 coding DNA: TGTGCCAGCAGCTTGGACGGAGAAAGCTATGGCTACACCTTC. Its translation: CASSLDGESYGYTF.

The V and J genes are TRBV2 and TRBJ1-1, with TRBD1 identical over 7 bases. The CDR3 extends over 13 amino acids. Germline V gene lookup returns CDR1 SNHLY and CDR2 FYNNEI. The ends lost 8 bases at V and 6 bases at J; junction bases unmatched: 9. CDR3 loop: CASSRDRASEAFF. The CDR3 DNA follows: TGTGCCAGCTCCCGAGACAGGGCATCTGAAGCTTTCTTT.

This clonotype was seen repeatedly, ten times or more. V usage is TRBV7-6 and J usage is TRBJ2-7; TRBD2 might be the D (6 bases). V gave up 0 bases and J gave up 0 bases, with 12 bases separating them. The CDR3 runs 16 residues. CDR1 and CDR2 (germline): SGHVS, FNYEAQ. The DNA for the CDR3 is TGTGCCAGCAGCTTAGCGCGGGGCGGAGGCTCCTACGAGCAGTACTTC. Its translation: CASSLARGGGSYEQYF. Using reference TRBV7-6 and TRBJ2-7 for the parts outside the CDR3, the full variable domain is GAGVSQSPRYKVTKRGQDVALRCDPISGHVSLYWYRQALGQGPEFLTYFNYEAQQDKSGLPNDRFSAERPEGSISTLTIQRTEQRDSAMYRCASSLARGGGSYEQYFGPGTRLTVT.

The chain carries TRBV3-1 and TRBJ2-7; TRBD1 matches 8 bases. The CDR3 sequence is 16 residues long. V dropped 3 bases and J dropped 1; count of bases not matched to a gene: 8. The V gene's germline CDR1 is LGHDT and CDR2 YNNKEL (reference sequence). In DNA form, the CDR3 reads TGTGCCAGCAGCCACTACGACAGGGGATTATCCTACGAGCAGTACTTC. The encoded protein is CASSHYDRGLSYEQYF.

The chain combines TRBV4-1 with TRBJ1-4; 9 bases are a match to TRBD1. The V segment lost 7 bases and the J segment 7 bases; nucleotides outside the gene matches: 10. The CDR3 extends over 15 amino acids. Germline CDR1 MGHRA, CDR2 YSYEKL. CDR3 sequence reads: CASKTTGTGTEKLFF. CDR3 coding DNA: TGCGCCAGCAAAACTACCGGGACAGGGACTGAAAAACTGTTTTTT.

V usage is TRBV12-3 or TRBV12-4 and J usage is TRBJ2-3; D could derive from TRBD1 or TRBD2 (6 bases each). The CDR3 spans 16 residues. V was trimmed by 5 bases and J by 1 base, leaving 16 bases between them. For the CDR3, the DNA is TGTGCCAGCAGTGACCGGGGGCCCACTCGCACAGATACGCAGTATTTT. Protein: CASSDRGPTRTDTQYF.

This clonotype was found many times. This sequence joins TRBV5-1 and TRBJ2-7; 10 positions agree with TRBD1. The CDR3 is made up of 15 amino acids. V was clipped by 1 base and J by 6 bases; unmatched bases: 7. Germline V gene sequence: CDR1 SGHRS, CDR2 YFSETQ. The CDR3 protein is CASSLPGTGVSEQYF. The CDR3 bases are TGCGCCAGCAGCTTGCCCGGGACAGGGGTTAGCGAGCAGTACTTC. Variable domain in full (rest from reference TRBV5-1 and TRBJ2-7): KAGVTQTPRYLIKTRGQQVTLSCSPISGHRSVSWYQQTPGQGLQFLFEYFSETQRNKGNFPGRFSGRQFSNSRSEMNVSTLELGDSALYLCASSLPGTGVSEQYFGPGTRLTVT.

The CDR3 nucleotides are TGTGCCAGCTCACCAGCAAGCGAGCAGTACTTC. Translated: CASSPASEQYF. V gene TRBV18 combines with J gene TRBJ2-7; D unclear. This CDR3 comprises 11 residues. V lost 2 bases and J lost 6, with 5 bases in between. Germline lookup yields CDR1 KGHSH and CDR2 LQKENI.

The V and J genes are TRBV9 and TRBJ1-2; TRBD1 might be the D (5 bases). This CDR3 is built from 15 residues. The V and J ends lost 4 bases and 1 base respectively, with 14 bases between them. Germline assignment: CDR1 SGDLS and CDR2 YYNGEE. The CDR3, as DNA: TGTGCCAGCAGCAACGGACCCGGGGGTAACTATGGCTACACCTTC. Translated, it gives CASSNGPGGNYGYTF.

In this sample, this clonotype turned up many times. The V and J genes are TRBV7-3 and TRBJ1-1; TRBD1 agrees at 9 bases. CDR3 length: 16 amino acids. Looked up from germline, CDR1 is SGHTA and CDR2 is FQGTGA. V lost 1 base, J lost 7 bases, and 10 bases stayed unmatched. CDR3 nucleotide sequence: TGTGCCAGCAGCTTAAGGGCGGACAGGGGCGCAGGTGAAGCTTTCTTT. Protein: CASSLRADRGAGEAFF.

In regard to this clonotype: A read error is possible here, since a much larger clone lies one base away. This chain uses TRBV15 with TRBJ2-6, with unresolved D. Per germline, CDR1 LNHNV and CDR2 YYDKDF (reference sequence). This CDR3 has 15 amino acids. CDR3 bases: TGTGCCACCAGCACGAGTATCTCTGGGACCAACGTCCTGACTTTC. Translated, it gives CATSTSISGTNVLTF. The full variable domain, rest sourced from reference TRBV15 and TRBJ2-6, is DAMVIQNPRYQVTQFGKPVTLSCSQTLNHNVMYWYQQKSSQAPKLLFHYYDKDFNNEADTPDNFQSRRPNTSFCFLDIRSPGLGDTAMYLCATSTSISGTNVLTFGAGSRLTVL.

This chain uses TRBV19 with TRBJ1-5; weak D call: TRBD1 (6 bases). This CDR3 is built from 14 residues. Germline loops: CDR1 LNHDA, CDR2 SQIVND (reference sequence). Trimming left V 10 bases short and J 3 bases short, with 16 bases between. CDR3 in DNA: TGTGCCACCTCTCGAACAGGGATCAATCAGCCCCAGCATTTT. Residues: CATSRTGINQPQHF.

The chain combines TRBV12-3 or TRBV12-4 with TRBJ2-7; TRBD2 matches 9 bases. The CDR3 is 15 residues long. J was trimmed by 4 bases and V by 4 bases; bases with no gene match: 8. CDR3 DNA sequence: TGTGCCAGCAGTTCGGGGGCGGGAGGGGAGTACGAGCAGTACTTC. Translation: CASSSGAGGEYEQYF.

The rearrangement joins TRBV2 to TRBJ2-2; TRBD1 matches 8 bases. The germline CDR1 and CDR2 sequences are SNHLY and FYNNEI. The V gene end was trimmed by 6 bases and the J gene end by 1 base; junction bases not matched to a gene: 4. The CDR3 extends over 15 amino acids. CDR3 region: CASRGGQVNTGELFF. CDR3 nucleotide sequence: TGTGCCAGCAGAGGGGGACAGGTGAACACCGGGGAGCTGTTTTTT.

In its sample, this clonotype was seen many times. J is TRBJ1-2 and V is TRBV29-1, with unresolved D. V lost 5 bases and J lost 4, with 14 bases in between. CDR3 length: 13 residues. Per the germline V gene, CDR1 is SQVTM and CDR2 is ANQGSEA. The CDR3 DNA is TGCAGCGTTCCCCGGGAGGGTATCTATGGCTACACCTTC. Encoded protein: CSVPREGIYGYTF.

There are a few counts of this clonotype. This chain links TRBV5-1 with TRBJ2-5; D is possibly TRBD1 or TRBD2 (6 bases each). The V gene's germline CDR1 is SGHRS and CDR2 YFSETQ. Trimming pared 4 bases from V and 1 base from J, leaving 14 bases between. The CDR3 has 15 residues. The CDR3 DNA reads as TGCGCCAGCAGCCCGGGGGCAGGGGCCCAAGAGACCCAGTACTTC. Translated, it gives CASSPGAGAQETQYF. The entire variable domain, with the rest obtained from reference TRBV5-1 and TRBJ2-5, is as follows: KAGVTQTPRYLIKTRGQQVTLSCSPISGHRSVSWYQQTPGQGLQFLFEYFSETQRNKGNFPGRFSGRQFSNSRSEMNVSTLELGDSALYLCASSPGAGAQETQYFGPGTRLLVL.